Listed below are T cell receptor beta chains from one sample, sequenced in a study of cytomegalovirus exposure and HLA in healthy donors. Sequencing used immunoSEQ multiplex PCR; TCRdb keeps in-frame clones, though not all of them. Here the sample spans some 150,000 clones, 80% to 90% being singletons. Sequenced input: PBMCs. The receptor source for this set is a man aged 50-59 years in good health and CMV-seropositive. CDR3s include the opening cysteine and the closing phenylalanine or tryptophan. The D gene is left open where the match is weak. The size of a clone is reported for some rows only, either as once, few or many, or as a class for expanded clones.

d_call	clone_size	v_call	j_call	cdr3_aa	cdr3_nt
NA	NA	TRBV19	TRBJ2-2	CATQNIYTRGTGELFF	TGTGCCACTCAAAATATTTATACTAGAGGCACCGGGGAGCTGTTTTTT
NA	NA	TRBV7-2	TRBJ2-3	CASSPAGQLTDTQYF	TGTGCCAGCAGCCCTGCGGGACAGCTCACAGATACGCAGTATTTT
NA	NA	TRBV27	TRBJ2-3	CASSSTLTRHTQYF	TGTGCCAGCAGTTCCACCCTTACTAGGCATACGCAGTATTTT
NA	NA	TRBV6-5	TRBJ1-1	CATLQGHTEAFF	TGTGCCACCCTACAGGGACACACTGAAGCTTTCTTT
NA	NA	TRBV11-3	TRBJ2-1	CASSPSSRNEQFF	TGTGCCAGCAGCCCCTCGTCTAGGAATGAGCAGTTCTTC
TRBD1	NA	TRBV19	TRBJ1-5	CASSIRRQGDQPQHF	TGTGCCAGTAGTATCCGTCGACAGGGTGACCAGCCCCAGCATTTT
NA	few	TRBV5-6	TRBJ2-5	CASSSEPSRRGETQYF	TGTGCCAGCAGCTCGGAGCCTAGCCGGAGAGGGGAGACCCAGTACTTC
TRBD1	NA	TRBV19	TRBJ1-5	CASKLGGANSNQPQHF	TGTGCCAGTAAGTTAGGGGGCGCGAATAGCAATCAGCCCCAGCATTTT
TRBD2	NA	TRBV7-9	TRBJ2-7	CASSSSGTKYYEQYF	TGTGCCAGCAGCTCCTCCGGGACTAAGTACTACGAGCAGTACTTC
TRBD2	NA	TRBV9	TRBJ2-3	CASSPLQAGLTDTQYF	TGTGCCAGCAGTCCTCTCCAAGCGGGGTTAACAGATACGCAGTATTTT
NA	NA	TRBV21-1	TRBJ2-1	CASSGRGTPKPYNEQFF	TGTGCCAGCAGCGGGAGGGGGACACCAAAACCCTACAATGAGCAGTTCTTC
TRBD2	NA	TRBV7-2	TRBJ2-7	CASSVTSANEQYF	TGTGCCAGCAGCGTTACTAGCGCCAACGAGCAGTACTTC
NA	NA	TRBV19	TRBJ1-1	CASSIGRRTESMNTEAFF	TGTGCCAGTAGTATAGGAAGAAGAACAGAGTCTATGAACACTGAAGCTTTCTTT
TRBD1	NA	TRBV2	TRBJ2-7	CASSSGTDSSEQYF	TGTGCCAGCAGCTCCGGGACAGATTCCTCCGAGCAGTACTTC
NA	NA	TRBV18	TRBJ1-1	CASSPPVLSGTEAFF	TGTGCCAGCTCACCACCTGTACTATCGGGAACTGAAGCTTTCTTT
TRBD2	NA	TRBV4-1	TRBJ2-1	CASSQPGGGGREQFF	TGCGCCAGCAGCCAACCCGGGGGGGGAGGCCGTGAGCAGTTCTTC
TRBD2	NA	TRBV14	TRBJ2-3	CASSQDTPGLAGVGPDTQYF	TGTGCCAGCAGCCAAGATACCCCCGGACTAGCGGGAGTTGGGCCAGATACGCAGTATTTT
NA	NA	TRBV5-1	TRBJ1-4	CASNHEGLSEKLFF	TGCGCCAGCAATCACGAGGGCCTTTCTGAAAAACTGTTTTTT
TRBD1	NA	TRBV4-3	TRBJ2-1	CASSQDRSNEQFF	TGCGCCAGCAGCCAGGACAGGAGCAATGAGCAGTTCTTC
NA	NA	TRBV6-5	TRBJ1-1	CASSYEGGPGTEAFF	TGTGCCAGCAGTTACGAGGGGGGGCCCGGCACTGAAGCTTTCTTT
NA	few	TRBV4-1	TRBJ2-1	CASSQDLQPRNEQFF	TGCGCCAGCAGCCAAGACTTACAGCCGAGAAATGAGCAGTTCTTC
TRBD1	NA	TRBV6-6	TRBJ2-7	CASRQGFKDEQYF	TGTGCCAGCAGACAGGGGTTTAAGGACGAGCAGTACTTC
TRBD2	once	TRBV5-1	TRBJ2-3	CASSSSPGLAGGDTQYF	TGCGCCAGCAGCTCATCCCCGGGACTAGCGGGAGGAGATACGCAGTATTTT
TRBD1	NA	TRBV6-5	TRBJ1-1	CASSAYRGGTEAFF	TGTGCCAGCAGTGCCTACAGGGGTGGCACTGAAGCTTTCTTT
TRBD1	NA	TRBV11-2	TRBJ2-7	CAGLRDREDRWVYEQYF	TGTGCCGGATTACGGGACAGGGAGGACAGGTGGGTCTACGAGCAGTACTTC
NA	NA	TRBV6-5	TRBJ2-4	CASSYSSGSQDIQYF	TGTGCCAGCAGTTACTCTTCAGGTTCCCAGGACATTCAGTACTTC
TRBD1	NA	TRBV5-1	TRBJ2-1	CASSLDRVNEQFF	TGCGCCAGCAGCCTGGACAGGGTGAATGAGCAGTTCTTC
NA	NA	TRBV5-1	TRBJ1-6	CASSLTLSTSSYNSPLHF	TGCGCCAGCAGCTTGACCCTATCAACTAGCTCCTATAATTCACCCCTCCACTTT
NA	NA	TRBV11-2	TRBJ2-1	CASSLRLGDNEQFF	TGTGCCAGCAGCTTAAGACTCGGGGACAATGAGCAGTTCTTC
NA	few	TRBV7-9	TRBJ2-1	CASSKPGQTRDEQFF	TGTGCCAGCAGCAAACCGGGACAAACACGGGATGAGCAGTTCTTC
NA	few	TRBV27	TRBJ2-1	CASTLASGGGSHEQFF	TGTGCCAGCACCTTGGCATCCGGTGGGGGGTCCCATGAGCAGTTCTTC
NA	NA	TRBV6-6	TRBJ2-7	CASRTGTRSSYEQYF	TGTGCCAGCAGGACAGGTACCCGGAGCTCCTACGAGCAGTACTTC
NA	NA	TRBV5-6	TRBJ2-3	CASSSFGGRSTDTQYF	TGTGCCAGCAGCTCCTTTGGTGGGAGGAGCACAGATACGCAGTATTTT
NA	NA	TRBV4-1	TRBJ2-2	CASSQAGNSGELFF	TGCGCCAGCAGCCAAGCGGGTAACTCCGGGGAGCTGTTTTTT
NA	NA	TRBV4-3	TRBJ2-7	CASSQVDGASYEQYF	TGCGCCAGCAGCCAAGTCGATGGGGCATCCTACGAGCAGTACTTC
TRBD1	NA	TRBV28	TRBJ1-2	CASNSLTGGGGYTF	TGTGCCAGCAATTCTTTGACAGGGGGAGGGGGCTACACCTTC
TRBD2	NA	TRBV5-1	TRBJ2-7	CASSLAIAGGPTYEQYF	TGCGCCAGCAGCTTGGCTATAGCGGGAGGGCCAACCTACGAGCAGTACTTC
NA	NA	TRBV21-1	TRBJ1-5	CASSKKSLRGKCNQPQHF	TGTGCCAGCAGCAAAAAGTCTCTCCGGGGGAAATGCAATCAGCCCCAGCATTTT
NA	NA	TRBV6-1	TRBJ1-2	CASSEGYRGRNYGYTF	TGTGCCAGCAGTGAAGGGTATAGGGGAAGGAACTATGGCTACACCTTC
NA	NA	TRBV9	TRBJ2-7	CASSVGGDSSYEQYF	TGTGCCAGCAGCGTAGGAGGCGACAGCTCCTACGAGCAGTACTTC
NA	once	TRBV7-9	TRBJ2-5	CASSPTGLRDTQYF	TGTGCCAGCAGCCCTACAGGGCTGCGAGATACCCAGTACTTC
NA	NA	TRBV5-1	TRBJ1-1	CASSPGHMNTEAFF	TGCGCCAGCAGCCCGGGACACATGAACACTGAAGCTTTCTTT
NA	once	TRBV6-5	TRBJ1-3	CASSYGPPKQGNTIYF	TGTGCCAGCAGTTACGGTCCCCCCAAGCAAGGAAACACCATATATTTT
TRBD2	NA	TRBV5-1	TRBJ2-7	CASSLLLAGSYEQYF	TGCGCCAGCAGCTTGTTACTAGCGGGGTCCTACGAGCAGTACTTC
TRBD1	NA	TRBV29-1	TRBJ2-7	CSVQGQGAYEQYF	TGCAGCGTTCAGGGACAGGGGGCCTACGAGCAGTACTTC
NA	once	TRBV7-3	TRBJ2-3	CASSLMGAEDTQYF	TGTGCCAGCAGCCTAATGGGGGCGGAAGATACGCAGTATTTT
NA	once	TRBV5-1	TRBJ2-3	CASRYNSRTRGDTQYF	TGCGCCAGCAGGTATAATAGCCGAACCCGTGGAGATACGCAGTATTTT
NA	NA	TRBV5-1	TRBJ2-2	CASSLAFDTGELFF	TGCGCCAGCAGCTTGGCTTTTGACACCGGGGAGCTGTTTTTT
NA	NA	TRBV10-3	TRBJ2-7	CASKPGHDYEQYF	TGTGCCTCCAAACCGGGACACGACTACGAGCAGTACTTC
NA	NA	TRBV11-1	TRBJ2-3	CASSRRRYGADGTDTQYF	TGTGCCAGCAGCCGCCGCCGGTATGGGGCAGACGGCACAGATACGCAGTATTTT
NA	NA	TRBV6-5	TRBJ2-6	CATKWQSGANVLTF	TGTGCCACCAAGTGGCAGTCCGGGGCCAACGTCCTGACTTTC